The 17 T cell receptor beta chains in this list originate from one sample, sequenced in a study of blood T cell repertoires in COVID-19. This table comes from immunoSEQ multiplex PCR, and its TCRdb copy is limited to in-frame clones, with some not included. The data contain about 200,000 clones, more than 70% of them singletons. The specimen was peripheral blood. These receptors came from a man aged 50 to 59 with COVID-19, enrolled during active disease.

V usage is TRBV4-2 and J usage is TRBJ2-1; D perhaps matches TRBD1 (5 bases). The CDR3 loop spans 14 amino acids. Germline V lookup: CDR1 LGHNA, CDR2 YNFKEQ. Trimming cost V 1 base and J 9 bases, with 13 bases left between them. CDR3 region: CASSQGQSRGEQFF. CDR3 bases: TGTGCCAGCAGCCAAGGACAGTCGCGAGGTGAGCAGTTCTTC.

This clone was picked up one time. This chain uses TRBV5-4 with TRBJ2-2, with D perhaps TRBD2 (6 bases). V lost 4 bases to trimming and J lost 1 base, with 14 bases between them. Germline CDR1 SGHNT, CDR2 YYREEE (reference sequence). The CDR3 runs to 16 residues. As DNA, the CDR3 is TGTGCCAGCAGCCCAAGTGGGGGAGGGAACACCGGGGAGCTGTTTTTT. This sequence encodes CASSPSGGGNTGELFF. The full variable domain, in which reference TRBV5-4 and TRBJ2-2 provide the parts outside the CDR3, is ETGVTQSPTHLIKTRGQQVTLRCSSQSGHNTVSWYQQALGQGPQFIFQYYREEENGRGNFPPRFSGLQFPNYSSELNVNALELDDSALYLCASSPSGGGNTGELFFGEGSRLTVL.

The chain combines TRBV20-1 with TRBJ2-2, with a tentative D call TRBD2 (5 bases). V shed 3 bases and J shed 5 bases, with 16 bases lying between them. This CDR3 region has 15 residues. Germline loops: CDR1 DFQATT, CDR2 SNEGSKA (reference sequence). The CDR3 is CSASYASWGTGELFF. In DNA form, the CDR3 reads TGCAGTGCTAGTTATGCTAGCTGGGGAACCGGGGAGCTGTTTTTT.

The rearrangement uses TRBV19 and TRBJ1-1; TRBD1 matches at 8 bases. Losses at the gene ends were 4 bases for V and 0 bases for J; bases not matched to a gene: 7. Germline V lookup: CDR1 LNHDA, CDR2 SQIVND (reference sequence). This CDR3 region has 16 residues. The CDR3: CASSTPGQEMNTEAFF. The DNA of the CDR3 is TGTGCCAGTAGTACTCCGGGACAGGAGATGAACACTGAAGCTTTCTTT.

The rearrangement uses TRBV6-1 and TRBJ1-3, with D possibly matching TRBD1 (5 bases). V lost 4 bases and J lost 0, with 19 bases in between. Germline lookup yields CDR1 MNHNS and CDR2 SASEGT. The CDR3 is 18 residues long. The CDR3 region has the DNA TGTGCCAGCAGTGGGGTTTTGGGGGGAATCTTCTCTGGAAACACCATATATTTT. Translated: CASSGVLGGIFSGNTIYF.

This sequence joins TRBV27 and TRBJ1-4; 9 nucleotides line up with TRBD1. Trimming cost V 5 bases and J 6 bases; bases outside gene matches: 7. The CDR3 is 15 residues long. Germline CDR1 and CDR2: MNHEY and SMNVEV (reference sequence). The CDR3 sequence is CASSRRDRDYEKLFF. The DNA of the CDR3 is TGTGCCAGCAGTCGCCGGGACAGGGATTATGAAAAACTGTTTTTT.

The chain combines TRBV11-3 with TRBJ1-1; D may be TRBD1 (6 bases). V was pared by 5 bases and J by 5 bases, with 21 bases between. The CDR3 runs to 16 residues. Germline loops: CDR1 SGHNT, CDR2 YENEEA. For the CDR3, the DNA is TGTGCCAGCAGCCCTGGAGGAAATCTAGGGGGAACTGAAGCTTTCTTT. This codes for CASSPGGNLGGTEAFF.

V gene TRBV9 combines with J gene TRBJ1-3; TRBD1 matches 8 bases. The germline CDR1 and CDR2 sequences are SGDLS and YYNGEE. Unmatched junction bases numbered 4, after V lost 3 bases and J lost 2 bases. This CDR3 is built from 15 residues. The CDR3 DNA reads as TGTGCCAGCAGCGGACAGGGGACCGCTGGAAACACCATATATTTT. Translating gives CASSGQGTAGNTIYF.

J is TRBJ1-4 and V is TRBV6-2 or TRBV6-3; a possible D gene is TRBD1 (6 bases). This CDR3 has 15 residues. V lost 2 bases and J 3 bases, leaving 10 bases between the germline ends. Germline CDR1 and CDR2: MNHEY and SVGEGT. The chain's CDR3 is CASSYVAGANEKLFF. In nucleotides, the CDR3 is TGTGCCAGCAGTTACGTGGCAGGGGCTAATGAAAAACTGTTTTTT.

The J gene is TRBJ1-3, the V gene TRBV28, with 7 bases identical to TRBD1. The germline V gene has CDR1 MDHEN and CDR2 SYDVKM. The CDR3 sequence is 15 residues long. The J segment lost 2 bases and the V segment lost 5 bases, leaving 6 bases of the junction unmatched. The CDR3 sequence is CASSPPGTAGNTIYF. The CDR3 DNA reads as TGTGCCAGCAGTCCGCCAGGGACAGCTGGAAACACCATATATTTT.

The chain joins TRBV19 to TRBJ2-7, with TRBD2 identical over 7 bases. Germline V gene lookup returns CDR1 LNHDA and CDR2 SQIVND (reference sequence). V trimming: 5 bases; J trimming: 3 bases; junction bases outside the gene matches: 7. The CDR3 covers 14 residues. CDR3: CASSLAGELYEQYF. The CDR3 region has the DNA TGTGCCAGTAGTTTGGCGGGAGAGCTCTACGAGCAGTACTTC. Together with reference TRBV19 and TRBJ2-7, the CDR3 gives the full variable domain: DGGITQSPKYLFRKEGQNVTLSCEQNLNHDAMYWYRQDPGQGLRLIYYSQIVNDFQKGDIAEGYSVSREKKESFPLTVTSAQKNPTAFYLCASSLAGELYEQYFGPGTRLTVT.

The CDR3 nucleotides read TGTGCCAGCAGCGTAGGTTCCCTAGCGGAGCAAGAGACCCAGTACTTC. Translating gives CASSVGSLAEQETQYF. The genes are TRBV9 and TRBJ2-5, with 7 bases fitting TRBD2. Germline V CDR1 and CDR2: SGDLS, YYNGEE. V dropped 0 bases and J dropped 2; count of bases not matched to a gene: 7. The CDR3 totals 16 residues. The full variable domain, rest sourced from reference TRBV9 and TRBJ2-5, is DSGVTQTPKHLITATGQRVTLRCSPRSGDLSVYWYQQSLDQGLQFLIQYYNGEERAKGNILERFSAQQFPDLHSELNLSSLELGDSALYFCASSVGSLAEQETQYFGPGTRLLVL.

The rearrangement links TRBV2 to TRBJ2-2; 9 bases match TRBD1. CDR3 length equals 15 residues. Germline V gene lookup returns CDR1 SNHLY and CDR2 FYNNEI. V shed 3 bases, J shed 3 bases, and the junction held 2 bases outside the gene matches. The DNA of the CDR3 is TGTGCCAGCAGTGACGACAGGGGGGACACCGGGGAGCTGTTTTTT. Translation: CASSDDRGDTGELFF.

The chain links TRBV24-1 to TRBJ2-3; D is perhaps TRBD2 (6 bases). V was shortened by 0 bases and J by 2 bases, with 8 bases between the two germline ends. Germline CDR1 reads KGHDR; CDR2 reads SFDVKD. The CDR3 contains 15 residues. The CDR3 DNA sequence: TGTGCCACCAGTGATTTGGGAGGGGACACAGATACGCAGTATTTT. It is translated as CATSDLGGDTDTQYF.

This clone was picked up one time. The rearrangement joins TRBV29-1 to TRBJ2-5; tentatively, D is TRBD2 (5 bases). The CDR3 is made up of 11 amino acids. The germline gives CDR1 SQVTM, CDR2 ANQGSEA. V was cut by 7 bases and J by 4 bases, with 10 bases left in between. CDR3 nucleotides: TGCAGCGCACGAGAGGGAGAGACCCAGTACTTC. Translating it yields CSAREGETQYF.

The chain employs TRBV5-1 and TRBJ2-2; TRBD2 aligns across 7 bases. V lost 0 bases to trimming and J lost 1 base; unmatched junction nucleotides: 6. This CDR3 is 17 amino acids long. CDR1 and CDR2 (germline): SGHRS, YFSETQ. In DNA form, the CDR3 reads TGCGCCAGCAGCTTGGCACCCGCGGGAGTGAACACCGGGGAGCTGTTTTTT. Residues: CASSLAPAGVNTGELFF. The whole variable domain, filled in from reference TRBV5-1 and TRBJ2-2, reads KAGVTQTPRYLIKTRGQQVTLSCSPISGHRSVSWYQQTPGQGLQFLFEYFSETQRNKGNFPGRFSGRQFSNSRSEMNVSTLELGDSALYLCASSLAPAGVNTGELFFGEGSRLTVL.

The genes are TRBV12-3 or TRBV12-4 and TRBJ2-7, with D unclear. Trimming shortened V by 6 bases and J by 4 bases, and 10 bases separated the two germline ends. This CDR3 has 12 residues. This CDR3 reads CASSWAEYEQYF. The CDR3 DNA is TGTGCCAGCAGCTGGGCCGAATACGAGCAGTACTTC.